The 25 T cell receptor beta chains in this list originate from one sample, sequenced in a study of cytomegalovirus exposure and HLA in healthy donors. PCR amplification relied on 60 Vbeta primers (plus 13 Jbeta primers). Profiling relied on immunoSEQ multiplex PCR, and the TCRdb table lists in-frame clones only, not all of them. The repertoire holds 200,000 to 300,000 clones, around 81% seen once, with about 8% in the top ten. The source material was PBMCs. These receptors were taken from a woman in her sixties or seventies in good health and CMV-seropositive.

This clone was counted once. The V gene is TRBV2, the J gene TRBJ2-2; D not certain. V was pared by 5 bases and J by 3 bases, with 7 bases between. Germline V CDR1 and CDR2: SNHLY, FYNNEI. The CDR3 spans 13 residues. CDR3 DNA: TGTGCCAGCAGTAACAGTGACACCGGGGAGCTGTTTTTT. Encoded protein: CASSNSDTGELFF.

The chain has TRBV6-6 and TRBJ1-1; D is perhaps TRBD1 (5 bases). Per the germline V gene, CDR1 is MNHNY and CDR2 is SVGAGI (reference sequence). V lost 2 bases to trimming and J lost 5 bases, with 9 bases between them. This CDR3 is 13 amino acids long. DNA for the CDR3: TGTGCCAGCAGTTACGGGGGGAGTACTGAAGCTTTCTTT. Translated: CASSYGGSTEAFF.

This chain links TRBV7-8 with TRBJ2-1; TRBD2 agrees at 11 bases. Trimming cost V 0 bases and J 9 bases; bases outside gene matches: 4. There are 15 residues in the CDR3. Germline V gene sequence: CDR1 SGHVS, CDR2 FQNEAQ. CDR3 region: CASSLASGRVIEQFF. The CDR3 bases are TGTGCCAGCAGCTTAGCTAGCGGGAGGGTTATTGAGCAGTTCTTC.

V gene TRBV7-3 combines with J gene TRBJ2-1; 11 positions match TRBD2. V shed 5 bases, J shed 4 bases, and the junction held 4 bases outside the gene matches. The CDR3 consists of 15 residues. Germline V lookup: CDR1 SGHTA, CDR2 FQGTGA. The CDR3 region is CASSAGTSGYNEQFF. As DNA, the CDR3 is TGTGCCAGCAGCGCGGGGACTAGCGGTTACAATGAGCAGTTCTTC.

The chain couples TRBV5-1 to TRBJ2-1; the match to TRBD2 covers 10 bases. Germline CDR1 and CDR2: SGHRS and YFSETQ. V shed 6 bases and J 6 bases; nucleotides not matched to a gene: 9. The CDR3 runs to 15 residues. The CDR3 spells CASMGSGRASNEQFF. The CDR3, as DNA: TGCGCCAGCATGGGAAGCGGGAGGGCATCCAATGAGCAGTTCTTC.

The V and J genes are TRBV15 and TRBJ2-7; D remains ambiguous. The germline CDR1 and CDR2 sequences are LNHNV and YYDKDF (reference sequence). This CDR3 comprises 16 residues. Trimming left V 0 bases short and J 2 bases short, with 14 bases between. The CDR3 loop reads CATSRDHSTSTYEQYF. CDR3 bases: TGTGCCACCAGCAGAGATCACTCCACCTCGACCTACGAGCAGTACTTC. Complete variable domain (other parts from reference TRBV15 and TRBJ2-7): DAMVIQNPRYQVTQFGKPVTLSCSQTLNHNVMYWYQQKSSQAPKLLFHYYDKDFNNEADTPDNFQSRRPNTSFCFLDIRSPGLGDTAMYLCATSRDHSTSTYEQYFGPGTRLTVT.

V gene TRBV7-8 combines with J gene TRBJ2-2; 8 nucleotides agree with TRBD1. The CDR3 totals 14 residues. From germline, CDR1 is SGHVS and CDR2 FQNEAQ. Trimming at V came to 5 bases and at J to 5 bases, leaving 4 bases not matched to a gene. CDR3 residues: CASSLGQGTGELFF. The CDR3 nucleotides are TGTGCCAGCAGCCTAGGACAGGGAACCGGGGAGCTGTTTTTT.

The CDR3 protein is CATKGGFGNTEAFF. CDR3 DNA: TGTGCCACCAAGGGAGGGTTCGGGAACACTGAAGCTTTCTTT. The chain links TRBV19 to TRBJ1-1, with D unclear. The CDR3 spans 14 residues. CDR1 LNHDA and CDR2 SQIVND come from the germline V gene (reference sequence). Trimming removed 10 bases at V and 1 base at J, with 16 bases between.

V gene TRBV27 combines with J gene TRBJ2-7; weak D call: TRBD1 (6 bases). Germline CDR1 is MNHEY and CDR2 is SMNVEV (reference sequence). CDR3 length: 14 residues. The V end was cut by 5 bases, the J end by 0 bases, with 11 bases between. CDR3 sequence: CASSPRGSSYEQYF. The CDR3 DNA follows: TGTGCCAGCAGTCCCAGGGGTAGCTCCTACGAGCAGTACTTC.

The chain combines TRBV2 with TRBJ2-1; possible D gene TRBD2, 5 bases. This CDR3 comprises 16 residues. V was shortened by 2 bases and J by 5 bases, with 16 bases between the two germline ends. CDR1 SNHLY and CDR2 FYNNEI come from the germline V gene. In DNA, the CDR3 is TGTGCCAGCAGTGAAAAGGCTAGCCTACATGACAATGAGCAGTTCTTC. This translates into CASSEKASLHDNEQFF.

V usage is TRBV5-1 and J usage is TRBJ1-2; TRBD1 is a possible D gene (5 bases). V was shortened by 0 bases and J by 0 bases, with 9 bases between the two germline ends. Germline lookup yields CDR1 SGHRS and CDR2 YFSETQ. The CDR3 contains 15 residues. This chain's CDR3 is CASSLGQTANYGYTF. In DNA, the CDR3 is TGCGCCAGCAGCTTGGGACAGACAGCTAACTATGGCTACACCTTC.

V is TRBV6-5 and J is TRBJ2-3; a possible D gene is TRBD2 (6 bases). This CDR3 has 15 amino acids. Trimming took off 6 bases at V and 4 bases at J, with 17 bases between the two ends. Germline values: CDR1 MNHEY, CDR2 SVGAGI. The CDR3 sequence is CASRSGTPFPDTQYF. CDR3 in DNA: TGTGCCAGCAGGTCCGGGACTCCTTTCCCAGATACGCAGTATTTT.

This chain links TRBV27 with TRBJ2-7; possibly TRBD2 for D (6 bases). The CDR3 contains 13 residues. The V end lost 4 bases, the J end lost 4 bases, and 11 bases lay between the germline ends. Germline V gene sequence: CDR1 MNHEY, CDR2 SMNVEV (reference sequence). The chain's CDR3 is CASSWGEAYEQYF. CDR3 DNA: TGTGCCAGCAGTTGGGGGGAAGCGTACGAGCAGTACTTC.

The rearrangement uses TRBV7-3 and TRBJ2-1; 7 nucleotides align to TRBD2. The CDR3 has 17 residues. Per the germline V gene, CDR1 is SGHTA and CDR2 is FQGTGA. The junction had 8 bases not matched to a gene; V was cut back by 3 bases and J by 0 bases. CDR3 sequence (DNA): TGTGCCAGCAGCTTTACAGCGGGGCCTAGCTCCTACAATGAGCAGTTCTTC. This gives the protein CASSFTAGPSSYNEQFF.

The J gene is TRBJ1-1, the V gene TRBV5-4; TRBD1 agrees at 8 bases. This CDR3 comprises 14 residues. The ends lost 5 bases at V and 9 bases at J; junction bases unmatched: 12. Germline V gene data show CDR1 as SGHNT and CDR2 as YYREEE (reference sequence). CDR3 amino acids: CASSLTGALGKAFF. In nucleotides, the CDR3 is TGTGCCAGCAGTCTGACAGGGGCCCTCGGGAAAGCTTTCTTT.

CDR3 region: CASSNRGWSSYNEQFF. Here the CDR3 DNA reads TGTGCCAGCAGCAATAGGGGCTGGAGCTCCTACAATGAGCAGTTCTTC. This chain uses TRBV7-9 with TRBJ2-1; D possibly corresponds to TRBD1 (5 bases). The CDR3 spans 16 residues. CDR1 SEHNR and CDR2 FQNEAQ come from the germline V gene (reference sequence). Trimming shortened V by 5 bases and J by 0 bases, and 14 bases separated the two germline ends.

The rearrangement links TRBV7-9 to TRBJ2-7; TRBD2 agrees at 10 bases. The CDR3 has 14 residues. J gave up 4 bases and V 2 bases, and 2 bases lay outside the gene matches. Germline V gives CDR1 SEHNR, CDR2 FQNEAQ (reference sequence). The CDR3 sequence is CASSLLAGVYEQYF. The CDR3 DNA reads TGTGCCAGCAGCTTACTAGCGGGAGTTTACGAGCAGTACTTC.

The DNA for the CDR3 is TGTGCCAGCAGTACGGGCGGGGGGATTGTGGGAGTTAGGGCCTACGAGCAGTACTTC. Its translation: CASSTGGGIVGVRAYEQYF. The chain couples TRBV5-6 to TRBJ2-7; 8 bases fit TRBD2. V dropped 5 bases and J dropped 2; count of bases not matched to a gene: 21. The CDR3 totals 19 residues. Germline values: CDR1 SGHDT, CDR2 YYEEEE.

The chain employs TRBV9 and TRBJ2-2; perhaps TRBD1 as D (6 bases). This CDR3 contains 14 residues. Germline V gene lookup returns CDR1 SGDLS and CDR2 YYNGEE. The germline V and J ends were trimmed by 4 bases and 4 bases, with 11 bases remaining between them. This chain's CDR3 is CASSIRGGTGELFF. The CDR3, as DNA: TGTGCCAGCAGCATCCGAGGGGGCACCGGGGAGCTGTTTTTT.

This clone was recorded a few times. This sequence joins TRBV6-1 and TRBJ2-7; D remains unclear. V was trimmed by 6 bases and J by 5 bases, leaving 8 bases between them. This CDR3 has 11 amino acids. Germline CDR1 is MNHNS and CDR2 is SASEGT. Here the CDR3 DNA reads TGTGCCAGCAGCTCCAGGAACGAGCAGTACTTC. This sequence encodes CASSSRNEQYF.

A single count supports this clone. CDR3 DNA sequence: TGTGCCAGCAGCATGACACTCCGAGGGCCTGAAGCTTTCTTT. Translated, it gives CASSMTLRGPEAFF. The chain carries TRBV7-9 and TRBJ1-1; D unresolved. The CDR3 loop spans 14 amino acids. Germline V CDR1 and CDR2: SEHNR, FQNEAQ (reference sequence). Trimming stripped 5 bases from V and 6 bases from J, with 16 bases between.

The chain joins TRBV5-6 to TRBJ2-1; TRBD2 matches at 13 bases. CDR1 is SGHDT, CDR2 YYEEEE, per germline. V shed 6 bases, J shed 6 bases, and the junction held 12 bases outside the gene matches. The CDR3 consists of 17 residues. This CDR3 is CASTKTSGRGLFNEQFF. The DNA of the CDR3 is TGTGCCAGCACCAAAACTAGCGGGAGGGGTCTGTTCAATGAGCAGTTCTTC.

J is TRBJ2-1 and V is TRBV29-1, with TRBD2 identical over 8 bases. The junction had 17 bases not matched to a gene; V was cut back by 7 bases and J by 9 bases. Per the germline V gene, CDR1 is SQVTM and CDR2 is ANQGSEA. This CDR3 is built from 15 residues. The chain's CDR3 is CSAPRAGGGSFEQFF. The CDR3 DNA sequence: TGCAGCGCCCCACGGGCGGGAGGTGGCTCGTTTGAGCAGTTCTTC.

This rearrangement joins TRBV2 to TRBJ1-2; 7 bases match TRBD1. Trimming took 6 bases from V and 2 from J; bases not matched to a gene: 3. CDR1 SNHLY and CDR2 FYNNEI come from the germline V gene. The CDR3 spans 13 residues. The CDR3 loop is CASSGTVNYGYTF. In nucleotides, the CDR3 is TGTGCCAGCAGCGGGACAGTCAACTATGGCTACACCTTC.

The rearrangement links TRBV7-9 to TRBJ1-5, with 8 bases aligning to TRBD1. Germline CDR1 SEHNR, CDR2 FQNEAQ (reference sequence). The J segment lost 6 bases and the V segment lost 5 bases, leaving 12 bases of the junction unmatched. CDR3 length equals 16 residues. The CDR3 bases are TGTGCCAGCAGCGCGGGAAGACAGGGGTTTGGTCAGCCCCAGCATTTT. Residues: CASSAGRQGFGQPQHF.